This T cell receptor beta chain was recorded in a study of blood T cell repertoires in COVID-19 (TCRdb year 2020). About the investigation overall: Samples from collaborators originated in the United States, Italy and Spain and spanned both the acute and convalescent phases of COVID-19. HLA class I and class II types, where available, came from metadata supplied by the sample provider rather than from assay-based typing. The repertoires were released in a freely available public database meant as a resource for research on the immune response to SARS-CoV-2. Subjects who had been exposed to COVID-19, were actively infected with it, or had recovered from it provided the deeply sampled blood TCRbeta repertoires that made up the dataset. The material from the prospective study consisted of cDNA or gDNA derived from T cells, B-cell-depleted T cells, or PBMCs. A de-identified subject ID, COVID-19 status, age in years and sex were almost always included in the sample metadata. The samples were drawn from two sources: the first 160 participants of the ongoing ImmuneRACE study, and about 1,300 subjects contributed by 6 global collaborators.

Here is what the overall study found, with its caveats: The quantity of clinical and demographic metadata differed by source and by participant and was supplied without curation.

As for this clone: What this receptor recognizes is not known. No quality values exist for individual bases; no much larger clone is one base distant.

TCRbeta CDR3 regions were amplified from genomic DNA by means of the immunoSEQ Assay, a bias-controlled multiplex PCR. Per the source publication's procedure: Within the assay, amplification of reference gene primers was used to estimate how many nucleated cells each sample contained. Sequence reads were collapsed and filtered to measure the absolute abundance of every unique TCRbeta CDR3 rearrangement. Productive Simpson clonality was computed per sample as the square root of Simpson's diversity index over productive rearrangements. TCRdb limited this immuneACCESS table to in-frame rearrangements with V and J called. A share of clones is missing; checked studies link under half to unresolved V genes, and the rest is unexplained. The V and J calls and clone size were taken over from that table, and D and trimming were inferred from the DNA. The sample profile shows fewer than 250,000 clones; 83% of them were found once. The top ten clones comprise 2% to 3% of the sample.

The collaborating institutions used their own protocols to collect whole blood in K2EDTA tubes. For TCRbeta analysis, collaborators shipped samples as frozen whole blood, isolated PBMCs, or DNA extracted from either of those sample types. Sequencing was performed on peripheral blood. The receptor was isolated from a woman in her seventies with active or convalescent COVID-19.

The nucleotide sequence reads TGTGCCAGCAGTGACCAGCGGGAGCTAACAGATACGCAGTATTTT. It translates to CASSDQRELTDTQYF. The chain employs TRBV2 and TRBJ2-3, with TRBD2 identical over 8 junction bases. The CDR3 spans 15 residues, from the cysteine through the phenylalanine. Only CDR3 DNA remains: 45 bases, in frame from the first base. The germline V gene provides CDR1 SNHLY and CDR2 FYNNEI. At the junction V is shortened by 3 bases and J by 3 bases; bases outside the gene matches: 5.